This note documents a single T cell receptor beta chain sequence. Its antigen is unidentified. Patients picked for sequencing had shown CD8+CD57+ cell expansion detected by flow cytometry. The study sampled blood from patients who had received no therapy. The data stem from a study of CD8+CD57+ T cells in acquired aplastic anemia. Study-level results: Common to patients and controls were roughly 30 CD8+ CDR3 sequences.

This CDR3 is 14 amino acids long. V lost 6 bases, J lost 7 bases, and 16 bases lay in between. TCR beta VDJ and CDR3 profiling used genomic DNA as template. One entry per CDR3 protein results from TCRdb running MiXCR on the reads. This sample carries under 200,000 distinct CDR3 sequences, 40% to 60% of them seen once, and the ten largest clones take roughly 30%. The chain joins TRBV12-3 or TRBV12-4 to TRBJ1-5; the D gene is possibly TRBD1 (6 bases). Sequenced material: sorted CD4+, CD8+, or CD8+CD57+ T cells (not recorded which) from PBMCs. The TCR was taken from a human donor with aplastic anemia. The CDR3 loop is CASSKTDGGQPQHF. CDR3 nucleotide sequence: TGTGCCAGCAGCAAAACGGACGGGGGCCAGCCCCAGCATTTT.